This TCR beta chain was obtained from a study of lymphopenia after photon versus proton radiotherapy. The CDR3 is 15 amino acids. Trimming removed 1 base at V and 3 bases at J, with 10 bases between. Germline assignment: CDR1 SGHDT and CDR2 YYEEEE. Profiled with immunoSEQ multiplex PCR; TCRdb holds only in-frame clones, not every one. This table has 20,000 to 30,000 clones, over 65% appearing once. The sample here was peripheral blood, taken from a patient treated with photon-based radiotherapy. V is TRBV5-6 and J is TRBJ2-2; D is ambiguous. This clonotype was obtained from a middle-aged man with gastric cancer. CDR3 residues: CASSLIARDTGELFF. The CDR3 DNA reads as TGTGCCAGCAGCTTGATTGCCAGAGACACCGGGGAGCTGTTTTTT.